The clone carrying this T cell receptor (beta chain) was observed a handful of times. Its antigen is not identified. This sample was included in a study of T cell repertoires in cytomegalovirus infection. About the study: Both CMV infection and a matching HLA type were indicated by public TCR beta signatures.

V lost 0 bases, J lost 6 bases, and 8 bases lay in between. The CDR3 length is 13 residues. The germline CDR1 and CDR2 sequences are LNHNV and YYDKDF (reference sequence). Regarding the study as a whole: Dominating the ex vivo response were HLA-C-restricted CMV-specific TCR beta clonotypes. The cumulative frequency of public TCR beta families identified carriers of CMV plus the relevant HLA.

Each CDR3 protein is one row after TCRdb ran MiXCR on the reads. There are around 260,000 distinct CDR3 sequences in the sample; more than 20% occur only once, and roughly 14% lies in the top ten. The rearrangement links TRBV15 to TRBJ1-1, with D unclear. Sample: PBMCs. This receptor was identified in a human donor in good health (CMV status not recorded). Some clones in this sample may be carry-over from other donors' samples. This CDR3 reads CATSRDIAAEAFF. The DNA for the CDR3 is TGTGCCACCAGCAGAGATATTGCAGCTGAAGCTTTCTTT.